This T cell receptor (beta chain) was captured in a study of T cells in Graves' hyperthyroidism and ophthalmopathy. This clonotype has a count of ten or more. RNA transcripts gave rise to amplified TCR beta CDR3 regions. The TCR CDR3 first-round RT-PCR relied on the HTBI primer set. TCRdb analysed the multiplex PCR reads with MiXCR anew, one entry per CDR3 protein. The table lists around 440,000 distinct CDR3 sequences, approximately 14% of them singletons. Germline CDR1 and CDR2: MNHNS and SASEGT. CDR3 length: 15 amino acids. Deletions cut 3 bases from V and 5 bases from J, with 16 bases between. Source material: blood. The rearrangement links TRBV6-1 to TRBJ2-5, with D possibly matching TRBD1 (5 bases). The sequence was obtained from a woman in her late teens or twenties with Graves' hyperthyroidism. The CDR3 sequence: CASSDSLGAGETQYF. The CDR3 nucleotides are TGTGCCAGCAGTGACTCGCTAGGGGCTGGGGAGACCCAGTACTTC.